These T cell receptor beta chains were read from a single sample in a study of cytomegalovirus exposure and HLA in healthy donors. The data were produced by immunoSEQ multiplex PCR, yet TCRdb's version contains in-frame clones alone and is incomplete. The sample consists of under 50,000 clones, less than 75% of them appearing once. Sequencing was performed on PBMCs. These receptors all stem from a man aged 30 to 39 in good health and CMV-seronegative. CDR3s include the opening cysteine and the closing phenylalanine or tryptophan. D genes are given only for firm matches. Expanded clones are given a class, and other clones once, few, many or no size at all.

CDR3 length	V gene	J gene	D gene	clone size	CDR3 DNA	CDR3 protein
15	TRBV15	TRBJ2-4	NA	NA	TGTGCCACCAGCAGACAGGGCTTTGACAAAAACATTCAGTACTTC	CATSRQGFDKNIQYF
13	TRBV18	TRBJ1-1	TRBD1	once	TGTGCCAGCTCAGACACAGGGGGCGATACAGCTTTCTTT	CASSDTGGDTAFF
14	TRBV6-5	TRBJ2-7	TRBD1	NA	TGTGCCAGCAGGGGGACAGGGAACACCTACGAGCAGTACTTC	CASRGTGNTYEQYF
14	TRBV6-6	TRBJ1-5	NA	NA	TGTGCCAGCAGCAGCGGACTCCCGGACCAGCCCCAGCATTTT	CASSSGLPDQPQHF
13	TRBV10-2	TRBJ1-4	NA	NA	TGCGCCAGCAGCCTGACAGAGAATGAAAAACTGTTTTTT	CASSLTENEKLFF
16	TRBV5-4	TRBJ2-2	TRBD2	NA	TGTGCCAGCAGCTTGGGGCTAGCGGGAAACACCGGGGAGCTGTTTTTT	CASSLGLAGNTGELFF
14	TRBV6-1	TRBJ2-7	NA	few	TGTGCCAGCAGTGACGCGTCCAGGACCTACGAGCAGTACTTC	CASSDASRTYEQYF
16	TRBV5-1	TRBJ2-3	NA	NA	TGCGCCAGCAGCTTAAACGAACAGAGAGCCACAGATACGCAGTATTTT	CASSLNEQRATDTQYF
15	TRBV5-1	TRBJ2-7	TRBD1	few	TGCGCCAGCAGCTTGCTTCAACAGGGGTCCCACGAGCAGTACTTC	CASSLLQQGSHEQYF
15	TRBV5-1	TRBJ2-5	NA	NA	TGCGCCAGCAGCCTGGTTTCAGGGGCCCAAGAGACCCAGTACTTC	CASSLVSGAQETQYF
15	TRBV6-5	TRBJ2-1	TRBD2	few	TGTGCCAGCAGCCCCTTTAGCGGGAGTTACAATGAGCAGTTCTTC	CASSPFSGSYNEQFF
15	TRBV5-4	TRBJ2-7	NA	NA	TGTGCCAGCAGCCGGGAACCCGAGCGGCCCTTATTCCAGTACTTC	CASSREPERPLFQYF
19	TRBV14	TRBJ2-5	TRBD1	NA	TGTGCCAGCAGCCAAGATTTCATTTCAGCGGCAGGGGGCTCTGAGACCCAGTACTTC	CASSQDFISAAGGSETQYF
14	TRBV29-1	TRBJ2-1	TRBD2	NA	TGCAGCGTTGATGGACTAGCATCCTACAATGAGCAGTTCTTC	CSVDGLASYNEQFF
18	TRBV5-4	TRBJ2-2	TRBD2	few	TGTGCCAGCAGCTTGGGCGGACTAGCGGGAGGGCCAGGCGGGGAGCTGTTTTTT	CASSLGGLAGGPGGELFF
13	TRBV6-1	TRBJ2-7	NA	NA	TGTGCCAGCAGTGAAGCGGAGGGAGGTCAGTTTTACTTC	CASSEAEGGQFYF
16	TRBV25-1	TRBJ2-3	TRBD2	once	TGTGCCAGCAGTGACGGGACTAGCGGAAGCACAGATACGCAGTATTTT	CASSDGTSGSTDTQYF
12	TRBV5-6	TRBJ2-1	NA	NA	TGTGCCAGCAGCTTTTCATACAATGAGCAGTTCTTC	CASSFSYNEQFF
18	TRBV5-4	TRBJ1-1	NA	NA	TGTGCCAGCAGCTCCACGATACCTTACAGGGTCTCGTACACTGAAGCTTTCTTT	CASSSTIPYRVSYTEAFF
15	TRBV5-4	TRBJ2-7	TRBD2	NA	TGTGCCAGCAGCCCGACGGGAGGGAGCTCCTACGAGCAGTACTTC	CASSPTGGSSYEQYF
12	TRBV18	TRBJ1-1	NA	NA	TGTGCCAGCTCACCTCAAAACACTGAAGCTTTCTTT	CASSPQNTEAFF
14	TRBV30	TRBJ1-5	TRBD1	NA	TGTGCCTGGACCCCGGGACAGGGAAATCAGCCCCAGCATTTT	CAWTPGQGNQPQHF
17	TRBV15	TRBJ2-1	TRBD2	NA	TGTGCCACCAGCAGAGATGTGGCGGCTAGCGGGATCAATGAGCAGTTCTTC	CATSRDVAASGINEQFF
13	TRBV5-1	TRBJ1-2	NA	NA	TGCGCCAGCAGCTTTTGGCAGGGGAATGGCTACACCTTC	CASSFWQGNGYTF
15	TRBV5-1	TRBJ2-2	TRBD2	NA	TGCGCCAGCAGCGTGCTGCGGGAGGGCACCGGGGAGCTGTTTTTT	CASSVLREGTGELFF
13	TRBV5-1	TRBJ2-1	NA	NA	TGCGCCAGCAGTAGACAGGAAAACAATGAGCAGTTCTTC	CASSRQENNEQFF
16	TRBV5-4	TRBJ1-1	TRBD1	NA	TGTGCCAGCAGCCCGACCGGGACAGCTATGAACACTGAAGCTTTCTTT	CASSPTGTAMNTEAFF
13	TRBV5-1	TRBJ2-2	NA	NA	TGCGCCAGCAGCTTGCCTACCCCAGGGGAGCTGTTTTTT	CASSLPTPGELFF
13	TRBV11-3	TRBJ2-1	NA	NA	TGTGCCAGCAGCTTAGAACTAGGAACTGAGCAGTTCTTC	CASSLELGTEQFF
11	TRBV20-1	TRBJ2-1	TRBD2	NA	TGCAGTGCCGGACTAGGCAATGAGCAGTTCTTC	CSAGLGNEQFF
15	TRBV10-3	TRBJ2-3	TRBD2	once	TGTGCCAGCCAGCTCGGCGGGAGGCCCGGAGATACGCAGTATTTT	CASQLGGRPGDTQYF
13	TRBV6-5	TRBJ2-7	NA	NA	TGTGCCAGCAGTTACTCACAGAGCTACGAGCAGTACTTC	CASSYSQSYEQYF
15	TRBV19	TRBJ2-7	TRBD2	NA	TGTGCCAGAACGGGACTAGCGGGTACTTCCTACGAGCAGTACTTC	CARTGLAGTSYEQYF
10	TRBV20-1	TRBJ1-1	NA	NA	TGCAGTGCCAAAAACACTGAAGCTTTCTTT	CSAKNTEAFF
15	TRBV30	TRBJ2-1	TRBD2	NA	TGTGCCTGGAGTGTACTAGCGGGAGGTGAAAATGAGCAGTTCTTC	CAWSVLAGGENEQFF
15	TRBV12-5	TRBJ2-3	NA	NA	TGTGCTAGTGGTTTCGGATCGACAGGCGAAGATACGCAGTATTTT	CASGFGSTGEDTQYF
16	TRBV27	TRBJ2-7	TRBD2	NA	TGTGCCAGCAGTCCCACACTAGCGGGAGCTACCTACGAGCAGTACTTC	CASSPTLAGATYEQYF
15	TRBV27	TRBJ1-5	NA	few	TGTGCCAGCAGTTTCAGGCAGGGAGGTGATCAGCCCCAGCATTTT	CASSFRQGGDQPQHF
14	TRBV25-1	TRBJ2-5	TRBD1	NA	TGTGCCAGCAGTGAGGGACAGCAGCAAGAGACCCAGTACTTC	CASSEGQQQETQYF
15	TRBV11-2	TRBJ1-1	NA	once	TGTGCCAGCAGTCGTGGGGGGGCGGGCGGCACTGAAGCTTTCTTT	CASSRGGAGGTEAFF
12	TRBV27	TRBJ1-1	TRBD1	NA	TGTGCCAGCAGTTCACAGGGGCTCGAAGCTTTCTTT	CASSSQGLEAFF
13	TRBV6-5	TRBJ2-1	NA	few	TGTGCCAGCAGAGCTACAGGGAGTTCGGAGCAGTTCTTC	CASRATGSSEQFF
16	TRBV30	TRBJ2-5	TRBD2	NA	TGTGCCTGGAACAAAGTGGGCGGGAGGCGGGAAGAGACCCAGTACTTC	CAWNKVGGRREETQYF
15	TRBV30	TRBJ1-6	NA	NA	TGTGCCTGGAGTGTACGCAGGCGGGATAATTCACCCCTCCACTTT	CAWSVRRRDNSPLHF
15	TRBV4-1	TRBJ2-7	TRBD1	NA	TGCGCCAGCAGCCATCCGGGACAGGGGATCTACGAGCAGTACTTC	CASSHPGQGIYEQYF
14	TRBV30	TRBJ2-5	NA	once	TGTGCCTGGAGTGTACTGGGGGGGCGAGAGACCCAGTACTTC	CAWSVLGGRETQYF
15	TRBV6-5	TRBJ2-7	TRBD2	once	TGTGCCAGCAGGAGACTAGCGGGAGGAGGGTACGAGCAGTACTTC	CASRRLAGGGYEQYF
13	TRBV2	TRBJ2-1	NA	NA	TGTGCCAGCATGGTGACAGCACACAATGAGCAGTTCTTC	CASMVTAHNEQFF
19	TRBV11-2	TRBJ2-5	NA	NA	TGTGCCAGCAGCTTGTTCGGTGCCGGGTGGGAGAACTCCCCAGAGACCCAGTACTTC	CASSLFGAGWENSPETQYF
13	TRBV7-2	TRBJ2-1	NA	NA	TGTGCCAGCAGCTTAAAGCTAGCGCTTGAGCAGTTCTTC	CASSLKLALEQFF
14	TRBV18	TRBJ2-5	TRBD2	NA	TGTGCCAGCTCAGCGTCTAGCGGGAGAGAGACCCAGTACTTC	CASSASSGRETQYF
16	TRBV15	TRBJ2-7	TRBD2	NA	TGTGCCACCAGCAGTGAATTTCTAGCGGGAGTATACGAGCAGTACTTC	CATSSEFLAGVYEQYF
14	TRBV6-1	TRBJ1-1	NA	NA	TGTGCCAGCAGTGAAGAGCGTAAGAACACTGAAGCTTTCTTT	CASSEERKNTEAFF
12	TRBV6-6	TRBJ1-2	NA	NA	TGTGCCAGCAGCTCCGACTCCTATGGCTACACCTTC	CASSSDSYGYTF